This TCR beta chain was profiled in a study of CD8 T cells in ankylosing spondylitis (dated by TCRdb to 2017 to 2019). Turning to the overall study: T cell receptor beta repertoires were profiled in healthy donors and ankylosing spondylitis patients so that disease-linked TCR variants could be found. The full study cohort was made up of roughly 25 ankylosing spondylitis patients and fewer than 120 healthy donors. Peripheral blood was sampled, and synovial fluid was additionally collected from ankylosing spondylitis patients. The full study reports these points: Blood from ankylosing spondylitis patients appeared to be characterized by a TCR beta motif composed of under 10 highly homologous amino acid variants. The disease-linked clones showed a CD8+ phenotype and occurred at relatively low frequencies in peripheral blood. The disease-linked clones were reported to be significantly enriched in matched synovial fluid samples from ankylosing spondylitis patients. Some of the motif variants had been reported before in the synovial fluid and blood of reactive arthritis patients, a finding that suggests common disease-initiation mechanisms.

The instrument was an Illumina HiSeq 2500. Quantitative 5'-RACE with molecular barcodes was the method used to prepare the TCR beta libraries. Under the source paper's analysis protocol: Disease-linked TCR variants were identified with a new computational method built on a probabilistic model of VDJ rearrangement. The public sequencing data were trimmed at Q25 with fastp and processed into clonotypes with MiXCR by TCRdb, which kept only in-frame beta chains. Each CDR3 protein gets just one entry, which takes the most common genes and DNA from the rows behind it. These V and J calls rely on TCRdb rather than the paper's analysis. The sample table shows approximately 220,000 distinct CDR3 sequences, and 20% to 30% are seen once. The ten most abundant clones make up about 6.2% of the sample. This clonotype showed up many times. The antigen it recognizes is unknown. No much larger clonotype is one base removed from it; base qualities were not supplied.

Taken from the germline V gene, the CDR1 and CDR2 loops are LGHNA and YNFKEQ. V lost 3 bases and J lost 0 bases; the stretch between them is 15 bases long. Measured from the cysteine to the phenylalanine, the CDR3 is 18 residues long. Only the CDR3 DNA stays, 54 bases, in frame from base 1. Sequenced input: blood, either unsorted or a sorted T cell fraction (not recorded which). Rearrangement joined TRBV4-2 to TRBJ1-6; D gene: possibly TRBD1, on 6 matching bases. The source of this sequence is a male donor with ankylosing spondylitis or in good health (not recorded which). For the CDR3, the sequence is CASSQIPGASSYNSPLHF. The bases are TGTGCCAGCAGCCAGATACCAGGGGCCAGCTCCTATAATTCACCCCTCCACTTT.